Below, 8 T cell receptor beta chains from the same sample are listed, as sequenced in a study of control samples from healthy donors and cancer patients. Here immunoSEQ multiplex PCR was the method, and the copy in TCRdb shows in-frame clones only, minus some. The sample shows under 150,000 clones, around 86% of them seen only once. Sequences were obtained from blood. These receptors all stem from a man aged 40-49 years in good health.

The rearrangement uses TRBV7-2 and TRBJ1-3; TRBD1 agrees at 8 bases. The CDR3 runs to 14 residues. The V gene's germline CDR1 is SGHTA and CDR2 FQGNSA. Trimming removed 6 bases from V and 4 bases from J; junction bases left unmatched: 5. This chain's CDR3 is CASSQGAGGNTIYF. The CDR3 DNA reads TGTGCCAGCAGTCAGGGGGCTGGAGGAAACACCATATATTTT.

This sequence joins TRBV9 and TRBJ1-6; D is unresolved. The germline gives CDR1 SGDLS, CDR2 YYNGEE. The CDR3 is 14 residues long. V was clipped by 0 bases and J by 11 bases, with 12 bases between them. CDR3 amino acids: CASSVAPGTAPLHF. CDR3 DNA sequence: TGTGCCAGCAGCGTAGCCCCAGGCACGGCACCCCTCCACTTT.

The chain recombines TRBV7-2 with TRBJ1-2, with 7 bases lining up with TRBD1. V was clipped by 3 bases and J by 6 bases; unmatched bases: 10. Germline assignment: CDR1 SGHTA and CDR2 FQGNSA. The CDR3 has 15 residues. The CDR3 DNA reads as TGTGCCAGCAGCTTGGGCGGCCAGGGGGAGGATGGCTACACCTTC. The encoded protein is CASSLGGQGEDGYTF. Filled out from reference TRBV7-2 and TRBJ1-2, the complete variable domain reads GAGVSQSPSNKVTEKGKDVELRCDPISGHTALYWYRQSLGQGLEFLIYFQGNSAPDKSGLPSDRFSAERTGGSVSTLTIQRTQQEDSAVYLCASSLGGQGEDGYTFGSGTRLTVV.

This chain uses TRBV5-1 with TRBJ2-5; possibly TRBD2 for D (5 bases). Trimming left V 4 bases short and J 6 bases short, with 13 bases between. CDR3 length: 13 residues. Germline values: CDR1 SGHRS, CDR2 YFSETQ. CDR3 coding DNA: TGCGCCAGCAGCGCGGGTAACCTAAAGACCCAGTACTTC. Amino acid sequence: CASSAGNLKTQYF.

The rearrangement links TRBV6-2 or TRBV6-3 to TRBJ2-7, with 10 positions matching TRBD2. CDR1 is MNHEY and CDR2 is SVGEGT in the germline V gene. This CDR3 comprises 15 residues. J gave up 0 bases and V 5 bases, and 4 bases lay outside the gene matches. CDR3 residues: CASSLLAGASYEQYF. The DNA of the CDR3 is TGTGCCAGCAGTCTGCTAGCGGGGGCCTCCTACGAGCAGTACTTC.

The chain carries TRBV6-5 and TRBJ1-1, with TRBD1 as a possible D gene (6 bases). This CDR3 spans 14 amino acids. Germline loops: CDR1 MNHEY, CDR2 SVGAGI. Trimming took 6 bases from V and 3 from J, leaving 14 bases between them. CDR3 coding DNA: TGTGCCAGCAGGGACGCGGGACATGACACTGAAGCTTTCTTT. This encodes CASRDAGHDTEAFF.

This clone has a handful of counts. The chain carries TRBV29-1 and TRBJ1-5; maybe TRBD1 (5 bases). V dropped 6 bases and J dropped 6 bases, with 15 bases sitting between them. Germline CDR1 and CDR2: SQVTM and ANQGSEA. The CDR3 covers 13 residues. CDR3 sequence (DNA): TGCAGCGTGACGTCAGGGCAGGGTCAGCCCCAGCATTTT. It yields the protein CSVTSGQGQPQHF.

A remark on this clone: Since a much larger clone is just one base distant, this may be a read error. V is TRBV11-2 and J is TRBJ1-1; the match to TRBD1 covers 7 bases. The germline V gene has CDR1 SGHAT and CDR2 FQNNGV. Trimming at V came to 4 bases and at J to 0 bases, leaving 2 bases not matched to a gene. The CDR3 length is 14 residues. CDR3: CASSSDRMNTEAFF. CDR3 coding DNA: TGTGCCAGCAGCTCGGACAGGATGAACACTGAAGCTTTCTTT.